The entry below describes one T cell receptor (beta chain). Its antigen is undetermined. This sample was taken from a study of blood T cells in healthy people across ages. General study findings and limits: The long-lived group displayed more naive CD4+ cells, plus higher diversity, than the aged donors did.

There are 13 residues in the CDR3. V was trimmed by 2 bases and J by 8 bases, leaving 12 bases between them. Germline CDR1 MNHEY, CDR2 SMNVEV (reference sequence). Primers used in a second PCR of about 7 to 11 cycles were a sample-barcoded 5' primer and a J-beta primer mix. Every cDNA molecule bore a tag from a template-switch adaptor containing 12 random nucleotides. TCRdb passed the 5' RACE reads through MiXCR, listing each CDR3 protein once. The sample includes about 640,000 distinct CDR3 sequences, about 54% of them seen just once. This sequence was found in a man in his 60s in good health. The sequenced material came from blood. The genes are TRBV27 and TRBJ1-1; unclear D gene. The CDR3 coding sequence is TGTGCCAGCAGTTTACCGGGAATCACCGAAGCTTTCTTT. Protein: CASSLPGITEAFF.